This passage covers 22 T cell receptor beta chains from one sample sequenced in a study of T cells after yellow fever vaccination (dated by TCRdb to the late 2010s). In the paper's terms, the treatment or condition label means: live attenuated yellow fever vaccine strain. Library generation was performed with 5' RACE. The instrument was an Illumina HiSeq 2500. The public reads were run again by TCRdb, first through fastp at Q25 and then through MiXCR, and only productive beta chains were kept. Rows are combined by CDR3 protein, so each entry shows the most common genes and DNA. Present in this sample are 500,000 to 550,000 distinct CDR3 sequences, 20% to 25% of which were seen just once. About 16% of the sample is in the top ten clones. The sequenced sample was PBMCs, obtained roughly 23 days after the first yellow fever vaccination. The receptors were gathered from a man between 18 and 29 years old who received the YFV17D yellow fever vaccine.

The rearrangement uses TRBV20-1 and TRBJ2-5; D is perhaps TRBD1 or TRBD2 (6 bases each). The CDR3 contains 15 residues. With 0 bases removed from V and 2 bases from J, the gap between germline ends came to 13 bases. Germline V lookup: CDR1 DFQATT, CDR2 SNEGSKA (reference sequence). The CDR3 is CSARDRGLIQETQYF. In nucleotides, the CDR3 is TGCAGTGCTAGAGACCGGGGGCTGATACAAGAGACCCAGTACTTC.

The chain recombines TRBV5-6 with TRBJ2-1, with TRBD1 matching over 9 bases. The CDR3 length is 13 residues. Trimming removed 4 bases from V and 8 bases from J; junction bases left unmatched: 4. CDR1 and CDR2 (germline): SGHDT, YYEEEE. CDR3 in DNA: TGTGCCAGCAGCGGTACAGGGGGCGATGAGCAGTTCTTC. Translated: CASSGTGGDEQFF.

The chain has TRBV6-5 and TRBJ1-4; possibly TRBD1 for D (6 bases). The V gene lost 5 bases and the J gene lost 4 bases, with 14 bases spanning the gap. The CDR3 has 15 residues. Per the germline V gene, CDR1 is MNHEY and CDR2 is SVGAGI. The CDR3 coding sequence is TGTGCCAGCAGTAACATCGACAGGTTTAATGAAAAACTGTTTTTT. Amino acid sequence: CASSNIDRFNEKLFF.

The chain uses TRBV7-2 and TRBJ1-2; D is perhaps TRBD1 (6 bases). Germline CDR1 reads SGHTA; CDR2 reads FQGNSA. V lost 2 bases and J 5 bases, leaving 15 bases between the germline ends. The CDR3 has 15 residues. CDR3 residues: CASSLSSGQGYGYTF. Here the CDR3 DNA reads TGTGCCAGCAGCTTATCTTCAGGGCAGGGGTATGGCTACACCTTC.

This clonotype was recorded a few times. The chain uses TRBV4-1 and TRBJ1-3; D unclear. The CDR3 covers 13 residues. Looked up from germline, CDR1 is MGHRA and CDR2 is YSYEKL. Between the trimmed V and J ends, which lost 0 bases and 7 bases, there was a span of 7 bases. The DNA of the CDR3 is TGCGCCAGCAGCCAAGAGACGGGGAACACCATATATTTT. Encoded protein: CASSQETGNTIYF.

V gene TRBV29-1 combines with J gene TRBJ1-6; TRBD1 aligns across 7 bases. Looked up from germline, CDR1 is SQVTM and CDR2 is ANQGSEA. This CDR3 has 13 amino acids. Trimming took 8 bases from V and 7 from J; bases not matched to a gene: 8. Here the CDR3 reads CSPPGQTNSPLHF. As DNA, the CDR3 is TGCAGCCCCCCGGGACAGACCAATTCACCCCTCCACTTT.

This clonotype turned up a few times. V usage is TRBV2 and J usage is TRBJ2-2; TRBD1 matches at 8 bases. The J segment lost 7 bases and the V segment lost 7 bases, leaving 8 bases of the junction unmatched. The CDR3 loop spans 14 amino acids. Germline CDR1 SNHLY, CDR2 FYNNEI. As DNA, the CDR3 is TGTGCCAGCACCACGACAGGGGATAACGGGGAGCTGTTTTTT. This gives the protein CASTTTGDNGELFF.

The chain links TRBV4-2 to TRBJ1-5; D call uncertain. The CDR3 has 14 residues. V dropped 0 bases and J dropped 3 bases, with 6 bases sitting between them. Germline V gene data show CDR1 as LGHNA and CDR2 as YNFKEQ. DNA for the CDR3: TGTGCCAGCAGCCAAGATCGTCTCAATCAGCCCCAGCATTTT. It codes for CASSQDRLNQPQHF.

V gene TRBV4-3 combines with J gene TRBJ1-1; D call uncertain. Germline V gives CDR1 LGHNA, CDR2 YSLEER. The CDR3 runs to 16 residues. V lost 3 bases to trimming and J lost 0 bases, with 14 bases between them. CDR3: CASSHKGPPMNTEAFF. The CDR3 DNA follows: TGCGCCAGCAGCCACAAGGGCCCTCCGATGAACACTGAAGCTTTCTTT.

This sequence joins TRBV28 and TRBJ2-7; 7 positions agree with TRBD2. With 2 bases clipped from V and 5 bases from J, the junction kept 6 bases outside the gene matches. The V gene's germline CDR1 is MDHEN and CDR2 SYDVKM. The CDR3 consists of 14 residues. The CDR3 region is CASSLGRGFNEQYF. In DNA form, the CDR3 reads TGTGCCAGCAGTTTAGGGCGGGGGTTCAACGAGCAGTACTTC.

The chain recombines TRBV2 with TRBJ2-1; 8 nucleotides line up with TRBD1. Germline values: CDR1 SNHLY, CDR2 FYNNEI. V lost 3 bases, J lost 12 bases, and 1 base stayed unmatched. The CDR3 sequence is 11 residues long. The CDR3 coding sequence is TGTGCCAGCAGTGACGGACAGGGGCAGTTCTTC. Residues: CASSDGQGQFF.

This chain links TRBV5-1 with TRBJ1-2; 10 bases align to TRBD1. The CDR3 loop spans 14 amino acids. CDR1 and CDR2 (germline): SGHRS, YFSETQ. V lost 4 bases to trimming and J lost 3 bases; unmatched junction nucleotides: 3. CDR3 DNA: TGCGCCAGCAGCGCGGACAGGGGGGACTATGGCTACACCTTC. This codes for CASSADRGDYGYTF.

This clonotype appeared a few times. The rearrangement links TRBV12-3 or TRBV12-4 to TRBJ2-3, with D perhaps TRBD1 (6 bases). This CDR3 has 16 amino acids. V gave up 4 bases and J gave up 4 bases, with 18 bases separating them. CDR3 in amino acids: CASSSSQGRVADTQYF. Written as DNA, the CDR3 is TGTGCCAGCAGTTCTTCACAGGGTAGGGTGGCAGATACGCAGTATTTT.

This chain joins TRBV5-1 and TRBJ2-2; 9 nucleotides match TRBD2. From germline, CDR1 is SGHRS and CDR2 YFSETQ. V trimming: 0 bases; J trimming: 7 bases; junction bases outside the gene matches: 7. The CDR3 length is 16 residues. The CDR3 bases are TGCGCCAGCAGCTTGGGACTAGCGGCGGGACTCGGGGAGCTGTTTTTT. It is translated as CASSLGLAAGLGELFF.

This clonotype has only one observation. The chain carries TRBV12-3 or TRBV12-4 and TRBJ1-6; possibly TRBD1 for D (5 bases). There are 14 residues in the CDR3. The ends were cut back, 5 bases at V and 9 bases at J, with 14 bases in the middle. CDR3 sequence reads: CASSEAGGSSPLHF. CDR3 bases: TGTGCCAGCAGTGAAGCGGGGGGAAGTTCACCCCTCCACTTT.

The V gene is TRBV20-1, the J gene TRBJ2-3; D unclear. Between the trimmed V and J ends, which lost 5 bases and 2 bases, there was a span of 8 bases. The germline V gene encodes CDR1 DFQATT and CDR2 SNEGSKA (reference sequence). CDR3 size: 12 residues. The CDR3 here is CSAQTHTDTQYF. CDR3 in DNA: TGCAGTGCTCAAACCCACACAGATACGCAGTATTTT.

The chain employs TRBV6-2 or TRBV6-3 and TRBJ2-7, with 7 bases aligning to TRBD1. CDR1 MNHEY and CDR2 SVGEGT come from the germline V gene. The length of the CDR3 is 15 residues. With 2 bases clipped from V and 0 bases from J, the junction kept 4 bases outside the gene matches. The CDR3 region is CASSYGQASSYEQYF. The CDR3 DNA follows: TGTGCCAGCAGTTACGGACAGGCGAGCTCCTACGAGCAGTACTTC.

This clonotype was picked up a small number of times. V gene TRBV12-3 or TRBV12-4 combines with J gene TRBJ2-3, with TRBD2 identical over 7 bases. V lost 6 bases, J lost 7 bases, and 13 bases stayed unmatched. The CDR3 has 15 residues. CDR3 coding DNA: TGTGCCAGCAGCGGACTAGTCGGGCTGGTGCATACGCAGTATTTT. This sequence encodes CASSGLVGLVHTQYF.

This clonotype has more than one count but fewer than ten. The CDR3 bases are TGTGCCAGTAGTAACCCCCCCACAGGGAGCACTGAAGCTTTCTTT. Protein sequence: CASSNPPTGSTEAFF. This sequence joins TRBV19 and TRBJ1-1; perhaps TRBD1 as D (6 bases). In germline, CDR1 is LNHDA, CDR2 SQIVND (reference sequence). V was cut by 4 bases and J by 4 bases, with 16 bases left in between. CDR3 length: 15 amino acids.

The chain links TRBV7-6 to TRBJ2-3; D gene uncertain. The CDR3 runs to 15 residues. V dropped 1 base and J dropped 0 bases, with 8 bases sitting between them. CDR1 SGHVS and CDR2 FNYEAQ come from the germline V gene. CDR3 sequence (DNA): TGTGCCAGCAGCTTAGAGGGCTTTAGCACAGATACGCAGTATTTT. Amino acids: CASSLEGFSTDTQYF.

This clonotype has a handful of counts. This chain uses TRBV13 with TRBJ2-3; a possible D gene is TRBD2 (5 bases). The CDR3 runs 16 residues. V lost 3 bases and J 1 base, leaving 14 bases between the germline ends. Germline V lookup: CDR1 PRHDT, CDR2 FYEKMQ (reference sequence). CDR3 DNA sequence: TGTGCCAGCAGCTTCACGGAACACGGGGGCACAGATACGCAGTATTTT. The encoded protein is CASSFTEHGGTDTQYF.

This clonotype was detected only a few times. In nucleotides, the CDR3 is TGTGCCATCAGTGAGTATCGGACGTCGAATGAGCAGTTCTTC. Encoded protein: CAISEYRTSNEQFF. The rearrangement links TRBV10-3 to TRBJ2-1; D uncertain. Trimming shortened V by 1 base and J by 7 bases, and 11 bases separated the two germline ends. This CDR3 comprises 14 residues. CDR1 and CDR2 from the germline V gene are ENHRY and SYGVKD.